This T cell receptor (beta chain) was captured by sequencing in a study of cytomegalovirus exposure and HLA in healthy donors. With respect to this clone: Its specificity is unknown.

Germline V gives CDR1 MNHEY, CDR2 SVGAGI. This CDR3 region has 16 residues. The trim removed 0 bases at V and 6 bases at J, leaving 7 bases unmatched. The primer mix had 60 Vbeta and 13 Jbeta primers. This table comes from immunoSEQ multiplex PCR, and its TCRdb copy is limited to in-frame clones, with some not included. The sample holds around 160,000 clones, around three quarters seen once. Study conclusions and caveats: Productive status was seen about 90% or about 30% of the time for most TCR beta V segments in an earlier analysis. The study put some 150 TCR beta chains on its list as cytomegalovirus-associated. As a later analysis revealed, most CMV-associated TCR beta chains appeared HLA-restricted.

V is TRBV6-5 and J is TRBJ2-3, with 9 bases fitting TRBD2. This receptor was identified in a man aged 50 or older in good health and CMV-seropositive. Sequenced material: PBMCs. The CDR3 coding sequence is TGTGCCAGCAGTTACTCGGGGCGGGGGGGCCGGGATACGCAGTATTTT. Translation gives CASSYSGRGGRDTQYF.